A single sample gave rise to the 11 T cell receptor beta chains below, sequenced in a study of cytomegalovirus exposure and HLA in healthy donors. It was with 60 Vbeta and 13 Jbeta primers that the PCR ran. Profiled with immunoSEQ multiplex PCR; TCRdb holds only in-frame clones, not every one. Of more than 95,000 clones in the sample, around three quarters are singletons; the top ten hold around 4.5%. Input material: PBMCs. The source is a man under 40 in good health and CMV-seropositive.

The genes are TRBV21-1 and TRBJ1-5; no DNA check was done on the table's D call, TRBD1. TRBV21-1 is a listed pseudogene. This CDR3 is built from 20 residues. Here the CDR3 reads CASSASPGTGGPWGNQPQHF. CDR3 nucleotide sequence: TGTGCCAGCAGCGCCAGCCCCGGGACAGGGGGCCCTTGGGGCAATCAGCCCCAGCATTTT.

This clone was seen ten or more times. The rearrangement joins TRBV19 to TRBJ2-1, with 7 bases lining up with TRBD1. V gave up 7 bases and J gave up 7 bases; unmatched junction bases: 7. CDR1 and CDR2 from the germline V gene are LNHDA and SQIVND (reference sequence). This CDR3 contains 13 residues. The CDR3 nucleotides are TGTGCCAGTACCGCGACAGGGTGGAATGAGCAGTTCTTC. The encoded protein is CASTATGWNEQFF.

CDR3 region: CASSLNRDSGNTIYF. The CDR3 bases are TGTGCCAGCAGTCTAAACAGGGACTCTGGAAACACCATATATTTT. This chain joins TRBV27 and TRBJ1-3, with D perhaps TRBD1 (6 bases). V was cut by 5 bases and J by 0 bases, with 11 bases left in between. There are 15 residues in the CDR3. Germline V CDR1 and CDR2: MNHEY, SMNVEV (reference sequence).

The chain carries TRBV9 and TRBJ2-7; TRBD2 matches 11 bases. V lost 1 base to trimming and J lost 2 bases; unmatched junction nucleotides: 8. This CDR3 comprises 17 residues. In germline, CDR1 is SGDLS, CDR2 YYNGEE. The CDR3 bases are TGTGCCAGCAGCGTAAAGGGACTAGCGGTAAACCCCTACGAGCAGTACTTC. Protein sequence: CASSVKGLAVNPYEQYF.

This chain joins TRBV11-3 and TRBJ1-5, with TRBD1 as a possible D gene (6 bases). Germline CDR1 and CDR2: SGHNT and YENEEA. This CDR3 has 16 residues. Trimming stripped 3 bases from V and 2 bases from J, with 14 bases between. The CDR3 DNA is TGTGCCAGCAGCTTTCCGGGGGGGCTCGGCAATCAGCCCCAGCATTTT. This encodes CASSFPGGLGNQPQHF. Full variable domain (missing parts from reference TRBV11-3 and TRBJ1-5): EAGVVQSPRYKIIEKKQPVAFWCNPISGHNTLYWYLQNLGQGPELLIRYENEEAVDDSQLPKDRFSAERLKGVDSTLKIQPAELGDSAVYLCASSFPGGLGNQPQHFGDGTRLSIL.

The V and J genes are TRBV5-3 and TRBJ2-3, with 7 bases that match TRBD2. TRBV5-3 is given ORF status, its function remaining uncertain. The CDR3 loop spans 15 amino acids. With V trimmed by 4 bases and J by 2 bases, 7 bases remained unmatched. DNA for the CDR3: TGTGCCAGAAGCAGGGTACTAGCGACCACAGATACGCAGTATTTT. Translating it yields CARSRVLATTDTQYF.

This clone was counted only a few times. The chain joins TRBV5-4 to TRBJ2-7; perhaps TRBD1 as D (6 bases). The CDR3 sequence is 15 residues long. V was trimmed by 4 bases and J by 1 base, leaving 15 bases between them. The germline V gene encodes CDR1 SGHNT and CDR2 YYREEE (reference sequence). CDR3 in DNA: TGTGCCAGCAGCCCGGCCAGGGGTATTTCCTACGAGCAGTACTTC. It encodes CASSPARGISYEQYF.

V is TRBV11-3 and J is TRBJ2-2; the match to TRBD1 covers 8 bases. Trimming at V came to 3 bases and at J to 4 bases, leaving 4 bases not matched to a gene. This CDR3 comprises 15 residues. Germline V gives CDR1 SGHNT, CDR2 YENEEA. CDR3 sequence reads: CASSFGTGGTGELFF. The CDR3, as DNA: TGTGCCAGCAGCTTTGGAACAGGGGGCACCGGGGAGCTGTTTTTT. Using reference TRBV11-3 and TRBJ2-2 for the parts outside the CDR3, the full variable domain is EAGVVQSPRYKIIEKKQPVAFWCNPISGHNTLYWYLQNLGQGPELLIRYENEEAVDDSQLPKDRFSAERLKGVDSTLKIQPAELGDSAVYLCASSFGTGGTGELFFGEGSRLTVL.

The CDR3 nucleotides are TGTGCCAGCAGCTTAGACGTGGCAAACACTGAAGCTTTCTTT. Its translation: CASSLDVANTEAFF. The V gene is TRBV7-2, the J gene TRBJ1-1; D remains ambiguous. Deletions cut 1 base from V and 2 bases from J, with 8 bases between. Germline-derived CDR1 and CDR2 are SGHTA and FQGNSA. The CDR3 runs to 14 residues.

The J gene is TRBJ1-4, the V gene TRBV11-3; TRBD1 is a possible D gene (6 bases). The CDR3 extends over 15 amino acids. V gave up 4 bases and J gave up 0 bases, with 9 bases separating them. Germline loops: CDR1 SGHNT, CDR2 YENEEA. CDR3 in DNA: TGTGCCAGCAGCTGGGGGGGGCCAACTAATGAAAAACTGTTTTTT. Encoded protein: CASSWGGPTNEKLFF.

The chain combines TRBV28 with TRBJ2-6; D is uncertain. CDR3 length: 13 residues. The V end was cut by 6 bases, the J end by 2 bases, with 5 bases between. Germline V gene sequence: CDR1 MDHEN, CDR2 SYDVKM. The CDR3 nucleotides read TGTGCCAGCAGGACAACTGGGGCCAACGTCCTGACTTTC. This gives the protein CASRTTGANVLTF.